This T cell receptor beta chain was sequenced in a study of cytomegalovirus exposure and HLA in healthy donors. This table comes from immunoSEQ multiplex PCR, and its TCRdb copy is limited to in-frame clones, with some not included. This sample has tens of thousands of clones, with about 94% found just once. On this clone itself: As yet, its antigen is unknown.

The CDR3 runs to 13 residues. The V end lost 0 bases, the J end lost 2 bases, and 5 bases lay between the germline ends. From germline, CDR1 is SGHNT and CDR2 YYREEE (reference sequence). Findings of the study overall: Reportedly, cytomegalovirus status was diagnosed with high sensitivity and specificity. In a later analysis, first-cohort TCR clusters were found to tend to co-occur in the approximately 120 validation repertoires.

The TCR comes from a man between 18 and 35 years old in good health and CMV-seropositive. What was sequenced was PBMCs. The rearrangement joins TRBV5-4 to TRBJ2-5; D gene ambiguous. The CDR3 loop reads CASSLGRQETQYF. The CDR3, as DNA: TGTGCCAGCAGCTTGGGGAGACAAGAGACCCAGTACTTC. The whole variable domain, filled in from reference TRBV5-4 and TRBJ2-5, reads ETGVTQSPTHLIKTRGQQVTLRCSSQSGHNTVSWYQQALGQGPQFIFQYYREEENGRGNFPPRFSGLQFPNYSSELNVNALELDDSALYLCASSLGRQETQYFGPGTRLLVL.